Presented here are 5 T cell receptor beta chains from one specimen sequenced in a study of molecular identifiers for immune sequencing clone quantification. Using its own MiXCR run on the PCR reads, TCRdb lists one record per CDR3 protein. The data hold about 640,000 distinct CDR3 sequences, with about 20% observed a single time. The sequencing input was naive CD8+ T cells from blood, with Jurkat cell RNA spiked in. Subset defined: FACS-sorted CD8+CD4-CCR7+CD45RA+ naive T cells. Receptors originate from a human donor in good health. Some libraries in this study had Jurkat cell RNA spiked in.

This clonotype was seen many times. This chain uses TRBV12-3 or TRBV12-4 with TRBJ2-7, with D perhaps TRBD1 (6 bases). This CDR3 has 15 amino acids. Trimming removed 5 bases from V and 2 bases from J, with 16 bases in between. CDR3 in DNA: TGTGCCAGCAGTCTCCAACCCGGGACACCCTACGAGCAGTACTTC. It specifies CASSLQPGTPYEQYF.

The sample holds many counts of this clonotype. V usage is TRBV5-1 and J usage is TRBJ2-5, with D perhaps being TRBD1 or TRBD2 (5 bases each). V lost 6 bases to trimming and J lost 5 bases, with 23 bases between them. The germline gives CDR1 SGHRS, CDR2 YFSETQ. The CDR3 has 16 amino acids. CDR3: CASIFGFGDPVETQYF. In nucleotides, the CDR3 is TGCGCCAGCATCTTCGGGTTCGGGGACCCAGTGGAGACCCAGTACTTC.

V and J are TRBV19 and TRBJ1-1; weak D call: TRBD1 (5 bases). The CDR3 is 14 residues long. Germline lookup yields CDR1 LNHDA and CDR2 SQIVND (reference sequence). The V end was cut by 7 bases, the J end by 3 bases, with 15 bases between. The CDR3 DNA follows: TGTGCCAGTACCCCTGGGGGGGTTTACACTGAAGCTTTCTTT. Translating it yields CASTPGGVYTEAFF.

This clonotype was found a few times. The J gene is TRBJ1-5, the V gene TRBV19; maybe TRBD1 (6 bases). Germline loops: CDR1 LNHDA, CDR2 SQIVND (reference sequence). The V end lost 5 bases, the J end lost 7 bases, and 12 bases lay between the germline ends. The CDR3 has 13 residues. Written as DNA, the CDR3 is TGTGCCAGTAGTTCAGGGGCCCGGCAGCCCCAGCATTTT. Protein: CASSSGARQPQHF.

For this clonotype: One end of the junction fails to match germline, which may point to a read error. The chain carries TRBV5-1 and TRBJ1-1; D is ambiguous. Germline loops: CDR1 SGHRS, CDR2 YFSETQ. The CDR3 consists of 12 residues. The CDR3 nucleotides are TGCGCCAGCAGTTTGGACGGGAGGGAAGCTTTCTTT. Protein product: CASSLDGREAFF. The full variable domain, in which reference TRBV5-1 and TRBJ1-1 provide the parts outside the CDR3, is KAGVTQTPRYLIKTRGQQVTLSCSPISGHRSVSWYQQTPGQGLQFLFEYFSETQRNKGNFPGRFSGRQFSNSRSEMNVSTLELGDSALYLCASSLDGREAFFGQGTRLTVV.